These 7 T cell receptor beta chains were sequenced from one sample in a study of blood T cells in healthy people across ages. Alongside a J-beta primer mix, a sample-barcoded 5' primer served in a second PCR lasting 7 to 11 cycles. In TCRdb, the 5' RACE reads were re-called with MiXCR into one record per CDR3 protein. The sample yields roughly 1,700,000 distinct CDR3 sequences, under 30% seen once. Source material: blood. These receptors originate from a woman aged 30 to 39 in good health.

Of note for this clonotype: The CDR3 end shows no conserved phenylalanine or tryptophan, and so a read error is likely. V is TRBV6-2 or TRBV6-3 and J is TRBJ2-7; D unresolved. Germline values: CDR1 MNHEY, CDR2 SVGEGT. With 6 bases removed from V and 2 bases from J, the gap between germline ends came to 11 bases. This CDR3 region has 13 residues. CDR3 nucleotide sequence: TGTGCCAGCAGCACCACGGTTCCCTACGAGCAGTACTGC. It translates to CASSTTVPYEQYC.

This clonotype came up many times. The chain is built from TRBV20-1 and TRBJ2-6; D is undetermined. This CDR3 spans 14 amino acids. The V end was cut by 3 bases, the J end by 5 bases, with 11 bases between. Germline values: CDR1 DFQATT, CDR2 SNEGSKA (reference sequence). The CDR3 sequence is CSASMGGRANVLTF. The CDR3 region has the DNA TGCAGTGCTAGTATGGGTGGTAGGGCCAACGTCCTGACTTTC.

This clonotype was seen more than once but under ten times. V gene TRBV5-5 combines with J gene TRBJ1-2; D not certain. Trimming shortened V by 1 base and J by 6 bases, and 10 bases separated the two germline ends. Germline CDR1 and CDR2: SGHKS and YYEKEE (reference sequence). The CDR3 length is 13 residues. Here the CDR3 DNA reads TGTGCCAGCAGCTTGCTGGGGATGCATGGCTACACCTTC. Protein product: CASSLLGMHGYTF.

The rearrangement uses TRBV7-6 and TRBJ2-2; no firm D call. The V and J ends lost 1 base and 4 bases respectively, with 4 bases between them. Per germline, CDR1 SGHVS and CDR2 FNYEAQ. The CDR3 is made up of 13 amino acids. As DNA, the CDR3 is TGTGCCAGCAGCTTAGAACCCACCGGGGAGCTGTTTTTT. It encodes CASSLEPTGELFF.

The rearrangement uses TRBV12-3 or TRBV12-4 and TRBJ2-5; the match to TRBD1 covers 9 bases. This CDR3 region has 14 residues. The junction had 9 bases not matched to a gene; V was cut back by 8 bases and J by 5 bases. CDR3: CASGLQTGGETQYF. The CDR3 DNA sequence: TGTGCCAGCGGGCTCCAGACAGGGGGTGAGACCCAGTACTTC.

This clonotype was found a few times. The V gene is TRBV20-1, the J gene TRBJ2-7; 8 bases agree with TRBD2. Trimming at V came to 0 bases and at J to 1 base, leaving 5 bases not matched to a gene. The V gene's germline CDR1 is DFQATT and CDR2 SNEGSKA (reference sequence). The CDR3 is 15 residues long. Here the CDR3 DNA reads TGCAGTGCTAGAGAGAGCGGGAGAGGATCCTACGAGCAGTACTTC. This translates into CSARESGRGSYEQYF.

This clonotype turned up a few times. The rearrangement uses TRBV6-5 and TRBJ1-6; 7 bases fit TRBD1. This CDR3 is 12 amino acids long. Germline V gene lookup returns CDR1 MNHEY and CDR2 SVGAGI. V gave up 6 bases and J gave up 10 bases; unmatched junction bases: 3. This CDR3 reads CASRRQGSPLHF. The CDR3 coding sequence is TGTGCCAGCAGGAGACAGGGCTCACCCCTCCACTTT.